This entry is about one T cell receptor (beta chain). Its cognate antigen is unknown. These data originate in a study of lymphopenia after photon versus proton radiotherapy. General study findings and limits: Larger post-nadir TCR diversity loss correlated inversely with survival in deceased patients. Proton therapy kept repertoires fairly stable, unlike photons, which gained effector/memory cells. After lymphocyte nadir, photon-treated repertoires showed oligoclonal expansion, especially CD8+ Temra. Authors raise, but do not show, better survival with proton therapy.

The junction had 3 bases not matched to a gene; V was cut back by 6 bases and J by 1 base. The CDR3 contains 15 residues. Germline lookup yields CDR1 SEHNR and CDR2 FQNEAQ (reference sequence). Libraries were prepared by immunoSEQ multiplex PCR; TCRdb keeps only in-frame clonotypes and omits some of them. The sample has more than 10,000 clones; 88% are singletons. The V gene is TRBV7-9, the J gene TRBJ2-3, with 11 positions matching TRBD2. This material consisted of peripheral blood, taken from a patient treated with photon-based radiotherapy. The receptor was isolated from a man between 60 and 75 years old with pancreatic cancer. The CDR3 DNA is TGTGCCAGCAGACCGGGACTAGCGGGCACAGATACGCAGTATTTT. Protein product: CASRPGLAGTDTQYF.